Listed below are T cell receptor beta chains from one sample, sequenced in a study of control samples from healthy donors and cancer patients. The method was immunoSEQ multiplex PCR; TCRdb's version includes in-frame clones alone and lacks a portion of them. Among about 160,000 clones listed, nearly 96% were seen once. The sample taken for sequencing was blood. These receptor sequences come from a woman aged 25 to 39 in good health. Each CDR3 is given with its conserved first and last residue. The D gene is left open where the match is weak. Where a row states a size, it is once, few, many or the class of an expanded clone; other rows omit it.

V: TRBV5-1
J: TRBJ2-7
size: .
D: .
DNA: TGCGCCAGCAGCTTGTATCCCGACAGGAGCTCCTACGAGCAGTACTTC
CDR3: CASSLYPDRSSYEQYF

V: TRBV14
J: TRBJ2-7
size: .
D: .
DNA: TGTGCCAGCAGTCTCGTACAGAGCACCTACGAGCAGTACTTC
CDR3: CASSLVQSTYEQYF

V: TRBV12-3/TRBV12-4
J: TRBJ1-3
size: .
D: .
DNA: TGTGCCAGCAGTGACGGGACTGGAAACACCATATATTTT
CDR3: CASSDGTGNTIYF

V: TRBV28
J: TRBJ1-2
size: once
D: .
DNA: TGTGCCAGCAGTTTTGGCCCCAGATCTAACTATGGCTACACCTTC
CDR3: CASSFGPRSNYGYTF

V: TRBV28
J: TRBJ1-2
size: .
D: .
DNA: TGTGCCAGCAGTTTTGAACAGGGTGACCTAGCTAACTATGGCTACACCTTC
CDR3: CASSFEQGDLANYGYTF

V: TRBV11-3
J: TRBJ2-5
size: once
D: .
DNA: TGTGCCAGCAGCTCTACACCGGCCGATGTAGAGACCCAGTACTTC
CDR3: CASSSTPADVETQYF

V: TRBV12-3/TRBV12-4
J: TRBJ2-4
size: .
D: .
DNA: TGTGCCAGCAGTTTAAGCGGAAACATTCAGTACTTC
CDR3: CASSLSGNIQYF

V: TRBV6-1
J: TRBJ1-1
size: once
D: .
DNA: TGTGCCAGCAGTCAAATATCAGGGACTGAAGCTTTCTTT
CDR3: CASSQISGTEAFF

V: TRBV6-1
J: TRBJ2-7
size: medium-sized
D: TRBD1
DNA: TGTGCCAGCAGTGAAATAGAGACAGGGGGCTACGAGCAGTACTTC
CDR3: CASSEIETGGYEQYF

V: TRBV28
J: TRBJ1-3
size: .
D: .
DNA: TGTGCCAGCAGTTTAACTGCAGGGCCCTCTGGAAACACCATATATTTT
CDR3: CASSLTAGPSGNTIYF

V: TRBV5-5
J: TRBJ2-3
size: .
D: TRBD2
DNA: TGTGCCAGCAGCTTTATCCGGACTAGCGGGAGCATCGCAGATACGCAGTATTTT
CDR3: CASSFIRTSGSIADTQYF

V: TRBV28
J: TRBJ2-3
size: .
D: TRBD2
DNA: TGTGCCAGCAGTTCCCCCGGGAGGACAGATACGCAGTATTTT
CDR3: CASSSPGRTDTQYF

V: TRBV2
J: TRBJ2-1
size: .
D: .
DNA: TGTGCCAGCAGCCCGGGGGGCACTAGATACAATGAGCAGTTCTTC
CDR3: CASSPGGTRYNEQFF

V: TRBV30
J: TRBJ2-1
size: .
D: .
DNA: TGTGGCAGTCATACCTACAATGAGCAGTTCTTC
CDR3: CGSHTYNEQFF

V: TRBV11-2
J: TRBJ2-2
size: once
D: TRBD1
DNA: TGTGCCAGCAGCTTAGGGACAGGGTTTAACACCGGGGAGCTGTTTTTT
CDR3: CASSLGTGFNTGELFF

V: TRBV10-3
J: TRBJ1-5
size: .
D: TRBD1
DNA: TGTGCCATCAGTGAGTCCAGGGGGCAACAGCCCCAGCATTTT
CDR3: CAISESRGQQPQHF

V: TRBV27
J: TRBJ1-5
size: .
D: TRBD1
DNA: TGTGCCAGCCCGAGAACCAGGGGGCCCACCGGACTACTCAATCAGCCCCAGCATTTT
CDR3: CASPRTRGPTGLLNQPQHF

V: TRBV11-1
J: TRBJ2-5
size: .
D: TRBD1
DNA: TGTGCCAGCAGCTCGCGACAGGGGGGACAAGAGACCCAGTACTTC
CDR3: CASSSRQGGQETQYF

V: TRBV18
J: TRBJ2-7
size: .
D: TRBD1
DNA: TGTGCCAGCTCCCCCTTGGACAGGGACTACGAGCAGTACTTC
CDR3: CASSPLDRDYEQYF

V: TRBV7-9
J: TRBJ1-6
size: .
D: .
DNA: TGTGCCAGCAGCTTAATGGTGGACCACACTTCACCCCTCCACTTT
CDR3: CASSLMVDHTSPLHF

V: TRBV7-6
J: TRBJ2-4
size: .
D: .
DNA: TGTGCCAGCAGCTTGGCGGACAGGGAGGGTAAAAACATTCAGTACTTC
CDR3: CASSLADREGKNIQYF

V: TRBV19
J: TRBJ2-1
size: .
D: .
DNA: TGTGCCAGTAGTATTTCTAATGCTCCCGGGGGCAATGAGCAGTTCTTC
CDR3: CASSISNAPGGNEQFF

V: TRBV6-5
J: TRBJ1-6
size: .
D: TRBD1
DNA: TGTGCCAGCACCAAGGGGGCAGGGTCTTCACCCCTCCACTTT
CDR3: CASTKGAGSSPLHF

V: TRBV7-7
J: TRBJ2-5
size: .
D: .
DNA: TGTGCTAGCAGCTTAGGGTGGGGTTATGAAGAGACCCAGTACTTC
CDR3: CASSLGWGYEETQYF

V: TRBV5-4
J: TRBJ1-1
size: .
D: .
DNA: TGTGCCAGCAGCTCCCAGGGGCAGTCTGAAGCTTTCTTT
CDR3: CASSSQGQSEAFF

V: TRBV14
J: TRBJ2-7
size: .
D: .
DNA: TGTGCCAGCAGCCATTCCTACGAGCAGTACTTC
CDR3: CASSHSYEQYF

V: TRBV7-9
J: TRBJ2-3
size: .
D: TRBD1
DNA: TGTGCCAGCAGCCCTCAGGGGGTCGGCACAGATACGCAGTATTTT
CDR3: CASSPQGVGTDTQYF

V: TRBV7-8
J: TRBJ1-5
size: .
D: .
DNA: TGTGCCAGCAGCTCCGAGCAGACGAACTACGGAAATCAGCCCCAGCATTTT
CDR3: CASSSEQTNYGNQPQHF

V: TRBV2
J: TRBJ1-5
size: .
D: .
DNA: TGTGCCAGCACCTATGGGCTCATTAGCAATCAGCCCCAGCATTTT
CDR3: CASTYGLISNQPQHF

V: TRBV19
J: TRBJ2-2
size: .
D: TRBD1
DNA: TGTGCCAGTAGTTCGACGGGACAGGACGTCGGGGAGCTGTTTTTT
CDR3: CASSSTGQDVGELFF

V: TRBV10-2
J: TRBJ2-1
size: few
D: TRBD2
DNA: TGCGCCAGCAGGAGGGGACCTAGCGGGGGGGCCTCAACCTACAATGAGCAGTTCTTC
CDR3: CASRRGPSGGASTYNEQFF